This passage covers 15 T cell receptor beta chains from one sample sequenced in a study of blood T cell repertoires in COVID-19. The data were produced by immunoSEQ multiplex PCR, yet TCRdb's version contains in-frame clones alone and is incomplete. The sample yields about 150,000 clones, about nine tenths seen once. Sequencing was done on a sample of peripheral blood. Receptors were obtained from a man aged 50 to 59 who had recovered from COVID-19.

The chain recombines TRBV6-6 with TRBJ2-2; a possible D gene is TRBD2 (5 bases). Germline CDR1 MNHNY, CDR2 SVGAGI (reference sequence). This CDR3 comprises 15 residues. Trimming cost V 3 bases and J 4 bases, with 12 bases left between them. CDR3 sequence (DNA): TGTGCCAGCAGTTATGGCGGGTATTCCACCGGGGAGCTGTTTTTT. Amino acid sequence: CASSYGGYSTGELFF.

V is TRBV2 and J is TRBJ1-6; D possibly corresponds to TRBD1 (5 bases). This CDR3 has 14 amino acids. Deletions cut 7 bases from V and 8 bases from J, with 15 bases between. Looked up from germline, CDR1 is SNHLY and CDR2 is FYNNEI. The CDR3 region is CASNRRWGDSPLHF. In nucleotides, the CDR3 is TGTGCCAGCAACCGAAGGTGGGGGGATTCACCCCTCCACTTT.

J is TRBJ2-1 and V is TRBV27, with 7 positions matching TRBD2. V trimming: 7 bases; J trimming: 0 bases; junction bases outside the gene matches: 9. Germline V lookup: CDR1 MNHEY, CDR2 SMNVEV (reference sequence). The CDR3 consists of 16 residues. CDR3 coding DNA: TGTGCCAGCACCCAAGCGGGACTGAGCTCCTACAATGAGCAGTTCTTC. Its translation: CASTQAGLSSYNEQFF.

V gene TRBV9 combines with J gene TRBJ2-2; 14 nucleotides line up with TRBD2. The CDR3 has 18 residues. The germline V gene has CDR1 SGDLS and CDR2 YYNGEE. V lost 3 bases to trimming and J lost 1 base; unmatched junction nucleotides: 5. DNA for the CDR3: TGTGCCAGCAGCGGAGCTGGACTAGCGGGGGGGAACACCGGGGAGCTGTTTTTT. It is translated as CASSGAGLAGGNTGELFF.

This chain uses TRBV4-1 with TRBJ1-1; the match to TRBD1 covers 8 bases. The CDR3 spans 16 residues. Per germline, CDR1 MGHRA and CDR2 YSYEKL. The V and J ends lost 3 bases and 2 bases, in that order; junction bases with no gene match: 8. In DNA form, the CDR3 reads TGCGCCAGCAGCCACCCGGCAGGGGGCGCAAACACTGAAGCTTTCTTT. Its translation: CASSHPAGGANTEAFF.

The J gene is TRBJ2-7, the V gene TRBV5-1, with D possibly TRBD1 on 6 matching bases. Germline V gives CDR1 SGHRS, CDR2 YFSETQ. V lost 3 bases, J lost 5 bases, and 15 bases lay in between. The CDR3 is 14 residues long. The CDR3 reads CASSSTGNRDEQYF. CDR3 sequence (DNA): TGCGCCAGCAGCTCCACAGGGAATCGGGACGAGCAGTACTTC.

This clone was counted only a few times. The chain carries TRBV29-1 and TRBJ2-2; 10 bases map to TRBD2. Germline loops: CDR1 SQVTM, CDR2 ANQGSEA. J lost 6 bases, V lost 7 bases, and 5 bases had no gene match. The CDR3 has 13 residues. Here the CDR3 reads CSGQRGGAGELFF. In nucleotides, the CDR3 is TGCAGCGGGCAGCGGGGGGGCGCCGGGGAGCTGTTTTTT.

The rearrangement uses TRBV6-5 and TRBJ1-5, with a possible D match to TRBD1 (5 bases). V was clipped by 4 bases and J by 9 bases, with 13 bases between them. The CDR3 has 13 residues. The germline gives CDR1 MNHEY, CDR2 SVGAGI. This CDR3 is CASSLMGGWPQHF. The CDR3 DNA follows: TGTGCCAGCAGTTTGATGGGGGGTTGGCCCCAGCATTTT.

The chain couples TRBV25-1 to TRBJ1-3, with D perhaps matching TRBD1 (5 bases). CDR1 is MGHDK and CDR2 is SYGVNS in the germline V gene. The V and J ends lost 5 bases and 1 base respectively, with 18 bases between them. The CDR3 consists of 17 residues. CDR3 amino acids: CASSPSGPGGSGNTIYF. DNA of the CDR3: TGTGCCAGCAGTCCATCTGGGCCCGGGGGATCTGGAAACACCATATATTTT.

The V and J genes are TRBV7-8 and TRBJ2-7, with 7 bases matching TRBD1. The trim removed 1 base at V and 2 bases at J, leaving 5 bases unmatched. CDR1 is SGHVS, CDR2 FQNEAQ, per germline. CDR3 length: 15 residues. CDR3 loop: CASSLGGGRAYEQYF. The CDR3 DNA reads as TGTGCCAGCAGCTTAGGAGGGGGCCGGGCCTACGAGCAGTACTTC.

The DNA of the CDR3 is TGTGCCAGCAGCAACGACAGGGGGTCCTACAATGAGCAGTTCTTC. Protein product: CASSNDRGSYNEQFF. The J gene is TRBJ2-1, the V gene TRBV9; 9 nucleotides line up with TRBD1. There are 15 residues in the CDR3. Per the germline V gene, CDR1 is SGDLS and CDR2 is YYNGEE. Losses at the gene ends were 4 bases for V and 1 base for J; bases not matched to a gene: 3.

The chain links TRBV6-5 to TRBJ1-2, with D uncertain. CDR3 length equals 13 residues. The V end lost 2 bases, the J end lost 4 bases, and 8 bases lay between the germline ends. Germline V gene data show CDR1 as MNHEY and CDR2 as SVGAGI. CDR3 DNA: TGTGCCAGCAGTTACACGCGGTCCTATGGCTACACCTTC. Translated, it gives CASSYTRSYGYTF.

The gene calls are TRBV5-6 and TRBJ1-2; TRBD1 is a possible D gene (6 bases). The CDR3 covers 19 residues. V lost 2 bases, J lost 1 base, and 24 bases lay in between. Germline V gives CDR1 SGHDT, CDR2 YYEEEE. CDR3 DNA sequence: TGTGCCAGCAGCTTCTACCTCCGGGACACAAGAGCTATTAACTATGGCTACACCTTC. It is translated as CASSFYLRDTRAINYGYTF.

This clone has a single count. V gene TRBV5-1 combines with J gene TRBJ2-7, with a weak D call TRBD2 (5 bases). The CDR3 is 12 residues long. The germline V gene encodes CDR1 SGHRS and CDR2 YFSETQ. With 3 bases removed from V and 3 bases from J, the gap between germline ends came to 7 bases. The CDR3, as DNA: TGCGCCAGCAGCTCAGAGGGCTACGAGCAGTACTTC. This gives the protein CASSSEGYEQYF.

The chain has TRBV2 and TRBJ2-2, with 9 nucleotides matching TRBD2. The length of the CDR3 is 15 residues. Germline values: CDR1 SNHLY, CDR2 FYNNEI. V trimming: 6 bases; J trimming: 6 bases; junction bases outside the gene matches: 8. CDR3 amino acids: CASSSSGSPAGELFF. The CDR3 DNA reads TGTGCCAGCAGCAGTAGCGGGAGTCCCGCCGGGGAGCTGTTTTTT.